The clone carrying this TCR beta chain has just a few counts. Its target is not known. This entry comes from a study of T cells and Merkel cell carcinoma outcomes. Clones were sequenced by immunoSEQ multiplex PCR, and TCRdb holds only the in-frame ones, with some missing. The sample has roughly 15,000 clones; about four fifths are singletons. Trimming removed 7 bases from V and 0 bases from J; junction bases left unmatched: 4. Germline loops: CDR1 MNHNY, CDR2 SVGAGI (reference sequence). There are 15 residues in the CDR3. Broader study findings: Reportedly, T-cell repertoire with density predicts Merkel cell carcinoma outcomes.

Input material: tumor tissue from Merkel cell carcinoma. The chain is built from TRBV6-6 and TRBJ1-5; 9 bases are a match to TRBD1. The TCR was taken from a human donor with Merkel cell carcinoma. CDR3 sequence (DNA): TGTGCCAGCATGCTGGGACAGGGTAGCAATCAGCCCCAGCATTTT. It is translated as CASMLGQGSNQPQHF.